These 15 T cell receptor beta chains were sequenced from one sample in a study of cytomegalovirus exposure and HLA in healthy donors. The PCR had 60 Vbeta and 13 Jbeta primers. This table comes from immunoSEQ multiplex PCR, and its TCRdb copy is limited to in-frame clones, with some not included. The sample lists over 40,000 clones; 87% were seen once. Material: PBMCs. Receptors were obtained from a woman in her forties in good health and CMV-seropositive.

This clone was observed once. The chain uses TRBV23-1 and TRBJ2-6, with TRBD1 identical over 8 bases. TRBV23-1 is an open reading frame, and its role is uncertain. This CDR3 is built from 18 residues. V was pared by 3 bases and J by 0 bases, with 7 bases of the junction left unmatched. The CDR3 is CASSHPGQVTSGANVLTF. The CDR3, as DNA: TGCGCCAGCAGTCATCCGGGACAGGTTACCTCTGGGGCCAACGTCCTGACTTTC.

This clone appeared a few times. The gene calls are TRBV5-6 and TRBJ1-6, with 7 bases matching TRBD1. The CDR3 has 14 residues. Per the germline V gene, CDR1 is SGHDT and CDR2 is YYEEEE. Trimming removed 4 bases from V and 7 bases from J; junction bases left unmatched: 5. The CDR3 spells CASSKRDRNSPLHF. As DNA, the CDR3 is TGTGCCAGCAGCAAACGGGACAGAAATTCACCCCTCCACTTT.

This rearrangement joins TRBV2 to TRBJ2-3, with D perhaps matching TRBD1 (6 bases). Germline values: CDR1 SNHLY, CDR2 FYNNEI. This CDR3 spans 13 amino acids. V lost 11 bases and J lost 2, with 14 bases in between. The CDR3 DNA is TGTGCCCGCCGGACAGAAATCACAGATACGCAGTATTTT. Amino acids: CARRTEITDTQYF.

The CDR3 nucleotides read TGCGCCAGCAGTCCCAGTACTAGCGGTATCAGCAATGAGCAGTTCTTC. Its translation: CASSPSTSGISNEQFF. The V and J genes are TRBV5-1 and TRBJ2-1, with TRBD2 matching over 8 bases. There are 16 residues in the CDR3. Germline values: CDR1 SGHRS, CDR2 YFSETQ. V lost 5 bases to trimming and J lost 6 bases; unmatched junction nucleotides: 13.

This chain uses TRBV7-9 with TRBJ1-2; TRBD1 agrees at 7 bases. The length of the CDR3 is 15 residues. Germline-derived CDR1 and CDR2 are SEHNR and FQNEAQ (reference sequence). V was pared by 4 bases and J by 1 base, with 6 bases of the junction left unmatched. CDR3 sequence (DNA): TGTGCCAGCAGCTCTCAGGGGGGAGGTAACTATGGCTACACCTTC. It codes for CASSSQGGGNYGYTF.

V gene TRBV11-2 combines with J gene TRBJ2-7; 7 positions match TRBD2. Germline V gene sequence: CDR1 SGHAT, CDR2 FQNNGV. This CDR3 spans 15 amino acids. V shed 1 base, J shed 5 bases, and the junction held 8 bases outside the gene matches. Here the CDR3 DNA reads TGTGCCAGCAGCTTAGGGCCCTCCCGGGGGGACGAGCAGTACTTC. Translating it yields CASSLGPSRGDEQYF.

The chain has TRBV19 and TRBJ2-1; 13 bases fit TRBD2. The CDR3 spans 15 residues. V was pared by 5 bases and J by 10 bases, with 8 bases of the junction left unmatched. Germline CDR1 and CDR2: LNHDA and SQIVND (reference sequence). The CDR3 sequence: CASSSPGTSGAEQFF. The CDR3, as DNA: TGTGCCAGTAGTTCCCCCGGGACTAGCGGGGCAGAGCAGTTCTTC.

Details on this clone: The germline gene is not matched at one end of the junction; a read error may be the cause. This chain links TRBV19 with TRBJ1-1; D perhaps matches TRBD1 (6 bases). Per the germline V gene, CDR1 is LNHDA and CDR2 is SQIVND (reference sequence). The CDR3 is made up of 15 amino acids. The CDR3 is CASTPGGHPNTEACF. The CDR3 DNA reads TGTGCCAGTACCCCGGGGGGACACCCGAACACTGAAGCTTGCTTT. Complete variable domain (other parts from reference TRBV19 and TRBJ1-1): DGGITQSPKYLFRKEGQNVTLSCEQNLNHDAMYWYRQDPGQGLRLIYYSQIVNDFQKGDIAEGYSVSREKKESFPLTVTSAQKNPTAFYLCASTPGGHPNTEACFGQGTRLTVV.

The V gene is TRBV19, the J gene TRBJ2-1; D is uncertain. Trimming removed 5 bases at V and 0 bases at J, with 17 bases between. The CDR3 contains 17 residues. The germline V gene has CDR1 LNHDA and CDR2 SQIVND (reference sequence). The CDR3 DNA is TGTGCCAGTAGTCCCCTCGTTGGCTCAAACTCCTACAATGAGCAGTTCTTC. It encodes CASSPLVGSNSYNEQFF.

This clone was seen just once. The chain carries TRBV29-1 and TRBJ1-4; D remains unclear. Trimming left V 4 bases short and J 1 base short, with 7 bases between. Germline V gene lookup returns CDR1 SQVTM and CDR2 ANQGSEA. The CDR3 has 13 residues. DNA of the CDR3: TGCAGCGTTGGAGCGGGAACTAATGAAAAACTGTTTTTT. Protein product: CSVGAGTNEKLFF. Full variable domain (missing parts from reference TRBV29-1 and TRBJ1-4): SAVISQKPSRDICQRGTSLTIQCQVDSQVTMMFWYRQQPGQSLTLIATANQGSEATYESGFVIDKFPISRPNLTFSTLTVSNMSPEDSSIYLCSVGAGTNEKLFFGSGTQLSVL.

The gene calls are TRBV27 and TRBJ1-5, with 7 positions matching TRBD1. The CDR3 loop spans 15 amino acids. The germline V gene has CDR1 MNHEY and CDR2 SMNVEV (reference sequence). V was pared by 4 bases and J by 0 bases, with 3 bases of the junction left unmatched. As DNA, the CDR3 is TGTGCCAGCAGTTCCGGGACAGCTAGCAATCAGCCCCAGCATTTT. It codes for CASSSGTASNQPQHF.

The rearrangement joins TRBV6-4 to TRBJ2-6; D is undetermined. Trimming shortened V by 3 bases and J by 2 bases, and 5 bases separated the two germline ends. The CDR3 spans 14 residues. Germline V CDR1 and CDR2: MRHNA, SNTAGT. The CDR3 DNA reads as TGTGCCAGCAGTGAGAGCCCTGGGGCCAACGTCCTGACTTTC. Translation gives CASSESPGANVLTF.

V usage is TRBV6-4 and J usage is TRBJ1-1, with D unclear. Per germline, CDR1 MRHNA and CDR2 SNTAGT. The CDR3 has 13 amino acids. V lost 2 bases to trimming and J lost 6 bases, with 10 bases between them. CDR3 sequence reads: CASSDESRAEAFF. DNA for the CDR3: TGTGCCAGCAGTGACGAATCGCGGGCTGAAGCTTTCTTT.

This rearrangement joins TRBV19 to TRBJ1-5, with a weak D call TRBD1 (5 bases). CDR3 length equals 15 residues. Trimming took off 3 bases at V and 2 bases at J, with 11 bases between the two ends. From germline, CDR1 is LNHDA and CDR2 SQIVND (reference sequence). The CDR3 sequence is CASSIREGGNQPQHF. The CDR3 region has the DNA TGTGCCAGTAGTATCAGGGAAGGGGGCAATCAGCCCCAGCATTTT.

J is TRBJ1-1 and V is TRBV27, with 8 bases aligning to TRBD1. There are 17 residues in the CDR3. The trim removed 5 bases at V and 0 bases at J, leaving 11 bases unmatched. CDR1 and CDR2 from the germline V gene are MNHEY and SMNVEV (reference sequence). The CDR3: CASSQIGTGHMNTEAFF. The CDR3 DNA sequence: TGTGCCAGCAGTCAGATCGGGACAGGACACATGAACACTGAAGCTTTCTTT.